Listed here are 22 T cell receptor beta chains from one sample, sequenced in a study of molecular identifiers for immune sequencing clone quantification. Using its own MiXCR run on the PCR reads, TCRdb lists one record per CDR3 protein. The sample records about 640,000 distinct CDR3 sequences, around 20% being singletons. Material: naive CD8+ T cells from blood, with Jurkat cell RNA spiked in. Subset reported: FACS-sorted CD8+CD4-CCR7+CD45RA+ naive T cells. The receptors stem from a human donor in good health. Some libraries in this study had Jurkat cell RNA spiked in.

The chain carries TRBV19 and TRBJ2-5; TRBD2 agrees at 8 bases. V shed 5 bases and J 2 bases; nucleotides not matched to a gene: 19. The germline V gene encodes CDR1 LNHDA and CDR2 SQIVND (reference sequence). CDR3 length: 19 amino acids. CDR3 nucleotides: TGTGCCAGTAGTCCCCGCTCGGGACTAGTTTACGGGCGACAAGAGACCCAGTACTTC. This gives the protein CASSPRSGLVYGRQETQYF.

This clonotype was seen ten or more times. The chain joins TRBV25-1 to TRBJ2-7, with a weak D call TRBD1 (6 bases). This CDR3 contains 13 residues. V was pared by 7 bases and J by 7 bases, with 17 bases between. Germline loops: CDR1 MGHDK, CDR2 SYGVNS. The CDR3 protein is CASKDSSYGEQYF. The CDR3 DNA reads as TGTGCCAGCAAGGACAGCTCGTACGGGGAGCAGTACTTC.

This clonotype occurred many times. The chain employs TRBV7-6 and TRBJ2-3; unclear D gene. Trimming removed 0 bases from V and 1 base from J, with 2 bases in between. The CDR3 covers 13 residues. Germline values: CDR1 SGHVS, CDR2 FNYEAQ. The CDR3 nucleotides are TGTGCCAGCAGCTTAGCACGCACAGATACGCAGTATTTT. It yields the protein CASSLARTDTQYF.

The table lists this clonotype with a few counts. This sequence joins TRBV27 and TRBJ2-1, with TRBD2 matching 7 bases. From germline, CDR1 is MNHEY and CDR2 SMNVEV (reference sequence). CDR3 length equals 15 residues. The V segment lost 5 bases and the J segment 6 bases; nucleotides outside the gene matches: 10. The DNA for the CDR3 is TGTGCCAGCAGTACCAGGACTAGTTATGGCAATGAGCAGTTCTTC. Translating it yields CASSTRTSYGNEQFF.

This clonotype was counted once. With a much larger clone just one base away, this may be a read error. Lacking the conserved final phenylalanine or tryptophan, this CDR3 likely reflects a read error. CDR3: CASSPGDSRNTEAFS. The CDR3 DNA sequence: TGTGCCAGCTCACCAGGGGACAGTAGGAACACTGAAGCTTTCTCT. The chain combines TRBV18 with TRBJ1-1; 7 bases match TRBD1. This CDR3 region has 15 residues. CDR1 and CDR2 from the germline V gene are KGHSH and LQKENI. Trimming at V came to 2 bases and at J to 1 base, leaving 4 bases not matched to a gene.

This clonotype occurred once. This may be a read error, as it is one base from a much larger clone. The V and J genes are TRBV15 and TRBJ2-7; 9 bases align to TRBD1. Losses at the gene ends were 1 base for V and 2 bases for J; bases not matched to a gene: 15. The CDR3 loop spans 19 amino acids. The V gene's germline CDR1 is LNHNV and CDR2 YYDKDF (reference sequence). The CDR3 nucleotides read TGTGCCACCAGCAGAGCGGGACAGGGTTTTAATAGCGGTCCCTACGAGCAGTACTTC. It specifies CATSRAGQGFNSGPYEQYF.

There are many counts of this clonotype. The chain combines TRBV6-5 with TRBJ2-7; TRBD2 agrees at 8 bases. The germline V gene has CDR1 MNHEY and CDR2 SVGAGI. The CDR3 contains 17 residues. The ends lost 2 bases at V and 7 bases at J; junction bases unmatched: 16. CDR3 DNA sequence: TGTGCCAGCAGTTACCACACACGACCGGGACTAGTGGGTGAGCAGTACTTC. Translated: CASSYHTRPGLVGEQYF.

This clonotype was recorded at least ten times. The J gene is TRBJ1-6, the V gene TRBV27, with D possibly being TRBD1 (5 bases). Looked up from germline, CDR1 is MNHEY and CDR2 is SMNVEV (reference sequence). The CDR3 is 12 amino acids. V was pared by 6 bases and J by 9 bases, with 9 bases between. In DNA form, the CDR3 reads TGTGCCAGCAGGGGGGAAGGTTCACCCCTCCACTTT. Protein product: CASRGEGSPLHF.

This clonotype was counted at least ten times. The chain uses TRBV7-9 and TRBJ1-1, with D possibly TRBD1 on 5 matching bases. V was cut by 4 bases and J by 8 bases, with 8 bases left in between. This CDR3 is built from 11 residues. Germline CDR1 and CDR2: SEHNR and FQNEAQ (reference sequence). CDR3 sequence: CASSSTVEAFF. The CDR3 DNA reads TGTGCCAGCAGCTCGACAGTCGAAGCTTTCTTT.

In this sample, this clonotype turned up many times. This chain's CDR3 is CASSLGVSGANVLTF. The CDR3 DNA follows: TGTGCCAGCAGTTTAGGGGTCTCTGGGGCCAACGTCCTGACTTTC. J is TRBJ2-6 and V is TRBV6-5; TRBD1 might be the D (5 bases). This CDR3 is built from 15 residues. Between the trimmed V and J ends, which lost 4 bases and 0 bases, there was a span of 7 bases. Germline CDR1 MNHEY, CDR2 SVGAGI.

Regarding this clonotype: A clone one base away is much larger, so this may be a read error. V gene TRBV29-1 combines with J gene TRBJ2-1; D is ambiguous. The CDR3 is 15 residues long. Germline V gene data show CDR1 as SQVTM and CDR2 as ANQGSEA. The V end lost 1 base, the J end lost 5 bases, and 15 bases lay between the germline ends. For the CDR3, the DNA is TGCAGCGTTGAAGCCGACCGTCCACGCCACAATGAGCAGTTCTTC. Its protein is CSVEADRPRHNEQFF.

The chain carries TRBV4-3 and TRBJ2-2, with D maybe TRBD1 (5 bases). Germline lookup yields CDR1 LGHNA and CDR2 YSLEER. The CDR3 consists of 16 residues. Trimming took off 0 bases at V and 1 base at J, with 9 bases between the two ends. The CDR3 sequence is CASSQEGRWNTGELFF. CDR3 in DNA: TGCGCCAGCAGCCAAGAGGGGCGGTGGAACACCGGGGAGCTGTTTTTT.

The table lists this clonotype with a few counts. V usage is TRBV27 and J usage is TRBJ2-7; TRBD2 matches 10 bases. This CDR3 region has 14 residues. Germline CDR1 reads MNHEY; CDR2 reads SMNVEV (reference sequence). The V segment lost 2 bases and the J segment 6 bases; nucleotides outside the gene matches: 4. Here the CDR3 DNA reads TGTGCCAGCAGTTTAAGCGGGGGGGCGCTCGAGCAGTACTTC. This encodes CASSLSGGALEQYF.

V is TRBV12-3 or TRBV12-4 and J is TRBJ2-5; TRBD2 aligns across 10 bases. This CDR3 region has 16 residues. The trim removed 5 bases at V and 2 bases at J, leaving 8 bases unmatched. The DNA of the CDR3 is TGTGCCAGCAGTGCAGGGACTAGCGAGGCACAAGAGACCCAGTACTTC. This sequence encodes CASSAGTSEAQETQYF.

The sample holds many counts of this clonotype. The chain carries TRBV24-1 and TRBJ2-1; D is perhaps TRBD2 (5 bases). Germline loops: CDR1 KGHDR, CDR2 SFDVKD. There are 14 residues in the CDR3. V was cut by 3 bases and J by 8 bases, with 13 bases left in between. The CDR3 reads CATSDVEGLDEQFF. Here the CDR3 DNA reads TGTGCCACCAGTGATGTAGAGGGTCTGGATGAGCAGTTCTTC.

This chain links TRBV27 with TRBJ1-1; 9 bases map to TRBD1. This CDR3 comprises 14 residues. The trim removed 4 bases at V and 5 bases at J, leaving 5 bases unmatched. Per the germline V gene, CDR1 is MNHEY and CDR2 is SMNVEV (reference sequence). The CDR3 reads CASSSQGAGTEAFF. For the CDR3, the DNA is TGTGCCAGCAGTTCACAGGGGGCAGGTACTGAAGCTTTCTTT.

Of note for this clonotype: The germline gene is not matched at one end of the junction; a read error may be the cause. V gene TRBV5-1 combines with J gene TRBJ1-1; no firm D call. This CDR3 region has 13 residues. Per germline, CDR1 SGHRS and CDR2 YFSETQ. CDR3 region: CVSSLWENAEAFF. The CDR3 DNA is TGCGTCAGCAGCTTGTGGGAGAACGCTGAAGCTTTCTTT.

There are a few counts of this clonotype. The chain joins TRBV19 to TRBJ2-6; D is possibly TRBD1 (6 bases). CDR3 length: 17 amino acids. Germline V gives CDR1 LNHDA, CDR2 SQIVND (reference sequence). The germline V and J ends were trimmed by 6 bases and 0 bases, with 15 bases remaining between them. The CDR3 DNA sequence: TGTGCCAGTAGCCGGGACACTATCATCTCTGGGGCCAACGTCCTGACTTTC. Its translation is CASSRDTIISGANVLTF.

Note on this clonotype: Being one base from a much bigger clone, this may be a read error. This chain uses TRBV6-2 or TRBV6-3 with TRBJ1-1; D may be TRBD1 (5 bases). This CDR3 comprises 15 residues. Trimming left V 6 bases short and J 0 bases short, with 14 bases between. Germline CDR1 and CDR2: MNHEY and SVGEGT. The CDR3 region is CASSWDGFMNTEAFF. The CDR3 DNA reads TGTGCCAGCAGCTGGGACGGATTCATGAACACTGAAGCTTTCTTT.

J is TRBJ2-7 and V is TRBV20-1; TRBD1 aligns across 7 bases. The V segment lost 6 bases and the J segment 4 bases; nucleotides outside the gene matches: 12. CDR1 is DFQATT, CDR2 SNEGSKA, per germline (reference sequence). There are 14 residues in the CDR3. The CDR3 DNA sequence: TGCAGTGCAGTCGGACAGGATCTTCTATACGAGCAGTACTTC. Translation gives CSAVGQDLLYEQYF.

This clonotype was counted many times. In nucleotides, the CDR3 is TGTGCCAGCAGCTTCCCTAGCGGCACAGATACGCAGTATTTT. It codes for CASSFPSGTDTQYF. The rearrangement joins TRBV11-2 to TRBJ2-3; the D gene is possibly TRBD2 (6 bases). V lost 3 bases, J lost 1 base, and 8 bases lay in between. Germline CDR1 and CDR2: SGHAT and FQNNGV. The CDR3 loop spans 14 amino acids.

This clonotype was found a few times. The gene calls are TRBV4-1 and TRBJ2-1, with 11 bases that match TRBD2. Losses at the gene ends were 0 bases for V and 6 bases for J; bases not matched to a gene: 1. Germline assignment: CDR1 MGHRA and CDR2 YSYEKL. The CDR3 length is 15 residues. DNA of the CDR3: TGCGCCAGCAGCCAAGACGGGACTAGCGGCAATGAGCAGTTCTTC. Protein sequence: CASSQDGTSGNEQFF.